These 20 T cell receptor beta chains originate from one sample sequenced in a study of T cells in Graves' hyperthyroidism and ophthalmopathy. Using RNA transcripts as the source, TCR beta CDR3 regions were amplified. HTBI primers were the set used in a first-round RT-PCR of the TCR CDR3. TCRdb used MiXCR to reprocess the multiplex PCR reads, holding one entry per CDR3 protein. This repertoire shows 600,000 to 700,000 distinct CDR3 sequences, about 15% found once; its top ten account for around 4%. The specimen was blood. The receptors derive from a woman aged 40-49 years with Graves' ophthalmopathy.

This clonotype was detected many times. The rearrangement links TRBV7-3 to TRBJ2-5; D perhaps matches TRBD1 (5 bases). Trimming stripped 1 base from V and 7 bases from J, with 10 bases between. Germline CDR1 is SGHTA and CDR2 is FQGTGA. The CDR3 totals 13 residues. The CDR3 sequence is CASSLSPQGTQYF. The CDR3 bases are TGTGCCAGCAGCTTAAGCCCCCAGGGGACCCAGTACTTC. Based on the CDR3 plus reference TRBV7-3 and TRBJ2-5, the full variable domain is GAGVSQTPSNKVTEKGKYVELRCDPISGHTALYWYRQSLGQGPEFLIYFQGTGAADDSGLPNDRFFAVRPEGSVSTLKIQRTERGDSAVYLCASSLSPQGTQYFGPGTRLLVL.

Ten or more counts support this clonotype. The chain joins TRBV12-3 or TRBV12-4 to TRBJ1-5, with TRBD1 matching over 7 bases. This CDR3 region has 14 residues. J lost 2 bases, V lost 6 bases, and 4 bases had no gene match. The CDR3: CASSPGQRNQPQHF. CDR3 nucleotides: TGTGCCAGCAGCCCGGGACAGCGCAATCAGCCCCAGCATTTT.

The gene calls are TRBV6-2 or TRBV6-3 and TRBJ1-1, with 7 bases aligning to TRBD1. After removal of 0 bases from V and 1 base from J, the junction contained 5 bases not matched to a gene. The V gene's germline CDR1 is MNHEY and CDR2 SVGEGT. The CDR3 sequence is 16 residues long. CDR3 bases: TGTGCCAGCAGTTACTCGAAGAGGGGGCCGAACACTGAAGCTTTCTTT. It is translated as CASSYSKRGPNTEAFF.

This clonotype has more than one count but fewer than ten. The CDR3 protein is CSVEGLGWRDYGYTF. The CDR3 nucleotides read TGCAGCGTTGAAGGTCTGGGATGGAGAGACTATGGCTACACCTTC. V gene TRBV29-1 combines with J gene TRBJ1-2; D not resolved. The CDR3 sequence is 15 residues long. The V end was cut by 1 base, the J end by 3 bases, with 15 bases between. Germline V gives CDR1 SQVTM, CDR2 ANQGSEA.

V and J are TRBV19 and TRBJ1-5; weak D call: TRBD1 (5 bases). V lost 7 bases to trimming and J lost 6 bases, with 16 bases between them. Germline-derived CDR1 and CDR2 are LNHDA and SQIVND (reference sequence). There are 14 residues in the CDR3. As DNA, the CDR3 is TGTGCCAGTATGGTAGGGGTAGGCCCTCAGCCCCAGCATTTT. This gives the protein CASMVGVGPQPQHF.

The rearrangement links TRBV4-1 to TRBJ2-7; 10 bases agree with TRBD1. CDR3 length equals 14 residues. Germline CDR1 reads MGHRA; CDR2 reads YSYEKL. V lost 4 bases and J lost 7; bases outside the gene matches: 7. CDR3 protein: CASSPGTGDREQYF. CDR3 nucleotide sequence: TGCGCCAGCAGCCCCGGGACAGGGGATCGGGAGCAGTACTTC.

The table lists this clonotype with many counts. The chain has TRBV28 and TRBJ2-7, with 9 bases that match TRBD2. CDR1 is MDHEN and CDR2 is SYDVKM in the germline V gene. After removal of 7 bases from V and 7 bases from J, the junction contained 8 bases not matched to a gene. CDR3 length: 13 amino acids. The CDR3 nucleotides read TGTGCCAGCACCCTGTTACTAGCGGGTGAGCAGTACTTC. Protein sequence: CASTLLLAGEQYF.

The chain couples TRBV2 to TRBJ2-2; weak D call: TRBD1 (6 bases). Germline CDR1 SNHLY, CDR2 FYNNEI. V gave up 6 bases and J gave up 4 bases, with 21 bases separating them. The CDR3 spans 17 residues. This CDR3 is CASSPGDPADGTGELFF. The CDR3 DNA reads as TGTGCCAGCAGCCCAGGGGACCCGGCGGATGGCACCGGGGAGCTGTTTTTT.

This clonotype appeared many times. The V and J genes are TRBV7-9 and TRBJ2-7, with 7 nucleotides matching TRBD1. The CDR3 is 14 residues long. Looked up from germline, CDR1 is SEHNR and CDR2 is FQNEAQ (reference sequence). Unmatched junction bases numbered 10, after V lost 6 bases and J lost 5 bases. The CDR3 coding sequence is TGTGCCAGCAGTTCGTGGGCCAGGGGGAACGAGCAGTACTTC. It encodes CASSSWARGNEQYF.

CDR3 residues: CASSLGSAGGSDGELFF. DNA for the CDR3: TGCGCCAGCAGCTTGGGTAGTGCAGGGGGATCGGACGGGGAGCTGTTTTTT. The V and J genes are TRBV5-1 and TRBJ2-2; TRBD1 aligns across 7 bases. Per the germline V gene, CDR1 is SGHRS and CDR2 is YFSETQ. This CDR3 comprises 17 residues. The V gene end was trimmed by 0 bases and the J gene end by 7 bases; junction bases not matched to a gene: 12.

The sample holds many counts of this clonotype. The V gene is TRBV6-1, the J gene TRBJ1-1, with D uncertain. Trimming took 5 bases from V and 0 from J, leaving 7 bases between them. The CDR3 runs to 13 residues. Germline V CDR1 and CDR2: MNHNS, SASEGT. In DNA form, the CDR3 reads TGTGCCAGCAGTACAGTACTGAACACTGAAGCTTTCTTT. Translated, it gives CASSTVLNTEAFF.

This clonotype was counted a few times. This sequence joins TRBV19 and TRBJ2-7; 11 bases fit TRBD1. The CDR3 has 16 amino acids. Germline assignment: CDR1 LNHDA and CDR2 SQIVND (reference sequence). V shed 4 bases, J shed 0 bases, and the junction held 5 bases outside the gene matches. In DNA, the CDR3 is TGTGCCAGTAGTACCTGGGGACAGGGGGACTCCTACGAGCAGTACTTC. This codes for CASSTWGQGDSYEQYF.

This clonotype was seen many times. This chain links TRBV10-3 with TRBJ1-1; tentatively, D is TRBD1 (5 bases). Trimming shortened V by 2 bases and J by 6 bases, and 7 bases separated the two germline ends. CDR1 is ENHRY and CDR2 is SYGVKD in the germline V gene. The CDR3 has 12 residues. CDR3 in amino acids: CAISEQGAEAFF. CDR3 DNA sequence: TGTGCCATCAGTGAGCAGGGAGCTGAAGCTTTCTTT.

This clonotype occurred many times. The genes are TRBV7-9 and TRBJ2-2; D is unclear. The V end lost 1 base, the J end lost 8 bases, and 8 bases lay between the germline ends. CDR1 SEHNR and CDR2 FQNEAQ come from the germline V gene (reference sequence). The CDR3 covers 13 residues. The CDR3 reads CASSLVAPGELFF. The CDR3 DNA sequence: TGTGCCAGCAGCTTAGTAGCCCCGGGGGAGCTGTTTTTT. The complete variable domain, with remaining parts taken from reference TRBV7-9 and TRBJ2-2, reads DTGVSQNPRHKITKRGQNVTFRCDPISEHNRLYWYRQTLGQGPEFLTYFQNEAQLEKSRLLSDRFSAERPKGSFSTLEIQRTEQGDSAMYLCASSLVAPGELFFGEGSRLTVL.

This chain joins TRBV29-1 and TRBJ1-1; D remains unclear. CDR3 length equals 12 residues. Trimming removed 7 bases from V and 0 bases from J, with 9 bases in between. Germline lookup yields CDR1 SQVTM and CDR2 ANQGSEA. CDR3 residues: CSGHRVNTEAFF. Written as DNA, the CDR3 is TGCAGCGGCCACCGGGTGAACACTGAAGCTTTCTTT.

The chain combines TRBV6-5 with TRBJ2-5; a possible D gene is TRBD1 (6 bases). Trimming cost V 3 bases and J 5 bases, with 19 bases left between them. The germline V gene encodes CDR1 MNHEY and CDR2 SVGAGI. This CDR3 spans 16 amino acids. The CDR3 region is CASSYGSASRGETQYF. CDR3 nucleotides: TGTGCCAGCAGTTATGGGAGCGCTAGTAGGGGGGAGACCCAGTACTTC.

This clonotype was seen ten or more times. V is TRBV2 and J is TRBJ2-4; 7 bases align to TRBD2. Losses at the gene ends were 3 bases for V and 2 bases for J; bases not matched to a gene: 4. This CDR3 region has 15 residues. The germline CDR1 and CDR2 sequences are SNHLY and FYNNEI. The CDR3: CASSEGGNTKNIQYF. The DNA for the CDR3 is TGTGCCAGCAGTGAGGGGGGGAACACCAAAAACATTCAGTACTTC.

This chain joins TRBV20-1 and TRBJ1-2; 7 nucleotides match TRBD1. The V gene end was trimmed by 0 bases and the J gene end by 5 bases; junction bases not matched to a gene: 3. The CDR3 covers 13 residues. CDR1 is DFQATT and CDR2 is SNEGSKA in the germline V gene (reference sequence). CDR3: CSARDRGGYGYTF. CDR3 bases: TGCAGTGCTAGAGACAGGGGGGGATATGGCTACACCTTC.

This sequence joins TRBV29-1 and TRBJ2-2; 9 bases are shared with TRBD1. Germline V CDR1 and CDR2: SQVTM, ANQGSEA. Losses at the gene ends were 7 bases for V and 5 bases for J; bases not matched to a gene: 2. CDR3 size: 12 residues. The DNA of the CDR3 is TGCAGCGGGACAGGGGAAACCGGGGAGCTGTTTTTT. Its protein is CSGTGETGELFF.

The rearrangement links TRBV5-1 to TRBJ2-7; 7 bases match TRBD2. This CDR3 contains 15 residues. Germline V gene lookup returns CDR1 SGHRS and CDR2 YFSETQ. V was pared by 2 bases and J by 0 bases, with 5 bases of the junction left unmatched. CDR3 amino acids: CASSFALAASYEQYF. CDR3 coding DNA: TGCGCCAGCAGCTTCGCGCTAGCGGCCTCCTACGAGCAGTACTTC. Full variable domain (rest looked up from reference TRBV5-1 and TRBJ2-7): KAGVTQTPRYLIKTRGQQVTLSCSPISGHRSVSWYQQTPGQGLQFLFEYFSETQRNKGNFPGRFSGRQFSNSRSEMNVSTLELGDSALYLCASSFALAASYEQYFGPGTRLTVT.